This T cell receptor beta chain is from a study of cytomegalovirus exposure and HLA in healthy donors. Overall study results and limits: It was taken for granted in presence/absence analyses that sequencing depth across donors was roughly uniform. Earlier analysis looked at TCR beta V segments, and most were productive about 87% or about 30% of the time.

Vbeta (60) and Jbeta (13) primers were used in the PCR. Profiling relied on immunoSEQ multiplex PCR, and the TCRdb table lists in-frame clones only, not all of them. This repertoire shows about 240,000 clones, about 80% found once; its top ten account for roughly 7.4%. Points on this clone: Its antigen remains unknown.

Germline assignment: CDR1 SGDLS and CDR2 YYNGEE. The CDR3 length is 13 residues. The germline V and J ends were trimmed by 2 bases and 5 bases, with 10 bases remaining between them. The rearrangement joins TRBV9 to TRBJ1-1; possibly TRBD1 for D (5 bases). The sequencing sample was made of PBMCs. The receptor's source is a woman aged 60-75 years in good health and CMV-seropositive. The CDR3 protein is CASSVTVTTEAFF. The CDR3 DNA follows: TGTGCCAGCAGCGTGACAGTAACTACTGAAGCTTTCTTT.